The entry below gives a single TCR beta chain sequence along with its context. Its cognate antigen has yet to be identified. Per-base quality was not reported, and no clone a single base away is much larger than it. Deletion took 0 bases off V and 0 bases off J, with a span of 5 bases between the germline ends. The CDR3 runs 15 residues from the cysteine to the phenylalanine. Only the CDR3 DNA stays, 45 bases, in frame from base 1. From the germline V gene (reference sequence), CDR1 is MNHEY and CDR2 is SMNVEV. The sample is drawn from a study of T cell responses to AZD1222 COVID-19 vaccine (dated by TCRdb to the early 2020s). For the wider study: A total of about 240 trial participants underwent TCR sequencing, of whom some 210 received two doses of AZD1222 and around 26 received two doses of the MenACWY control vaccine. Trial participants were enrolled by age into 18-55, 56-69 and 70-plus year subgroups, with roughly 160, 29 and 62 TCR-sequenced participants respectively. Broader findings and caveats from the paper: Participants were mostly white British and included more females than males, and it was suggested by the authors that clonal diversity may have been underestimated. Conclusions about previously exposed vaccinees are limited because only six or seven AZD1222 recipients were SARS-CoV-2 seropositive at baseline. CD4 TCRs associated with the vaccine covered the entire spike protein, and the dominant responses were in regions 160-218 and 743-854. A significant rise in spike-specific TCR breadth and depth was observed after two AZD1222 doses relative to day 0 and relative to MenACWY recipients. In the small 56-69-year group, the increase in depth fell short of significance, most likely because of low power. Reportedly, almost half of the unique spike-specific TCRs recognized epitopes lying outside the regions that are mutated in the B.1.351 and B.1.1.7 variants. Because no day 14 peak-response samples were available, the repertoires could be characterized only after the peak T cell response.

The time point label, as the study defines it: about 28 days (+/-7) after the second vaccine dose. AZD1222 recipients whose second dose came at about 4 weeks and those whose second dose came at about 12 weeks were combined into one group, since spike-specific TCR depth and breadth did not differ between the two schedules. Vaccinee samples came from UK trials COV001 and COV002, including a single-blind randomized controlled phase 2/3 trial of AZD1222 (ChAdOx1 nCoV-19) in healthy adults. For TCRbeta chain sequencing, PBMC samples from trial participants were taken at day 0 and at day 28 after the second dose. The CDR3 regions of human TCRbeta chains were analyzed by immunosequencing. The authors' analysis ran thus. TCRs in the repertoires were matched against a reference library of SARS-CoV-2-specific TCRs that had been generated with the MIRA antigen-specificity platform. Breadth was defined as the fraction of unique TCRs that were SARS-CoV-2-associated, and depth was defined as the fraction of total T cells that were SARS-CoV-2-associated. Using the MIRA data, each spike-specific TCR was mapped to the spike region that the TCR reacts to and placed in a CD4 or CD8 class. Log10-transformed breadth and depth values were compared by one-way ANOVA with Sidak's multiple comparisons tests. Drawn from immuneACCESS, this table holds only the in-frame rearrangements with V and J called that TCRdb kept. Clones are partly lost; checked studies trace under half to an unresolved V gene and leave the rest unexplained. V, J and clone size derive from that table, while D and trimming were established from the DNA sequence. The table for this sample lists 150,000 to 200,000 clones; around 87% of them were counted only once. The ten largest clonotypes hold around 4.5% of the sample.

The specimen comprised peripheral blood, sampled 28 days after the second AZD1222 dose. The clonotype originates from an adult who received the AZD1222 COVID-19 vaccine. The rearrangement combines TRBV27 with TRBJ1-4; no D gene is confidently identified. The CDR3 region: CASSLSPATNEKLFF. The sequence in DNA is TGTGCCAGCAGTTTATCACCCGCAACTAATGAAAAACTGTTTTTT.